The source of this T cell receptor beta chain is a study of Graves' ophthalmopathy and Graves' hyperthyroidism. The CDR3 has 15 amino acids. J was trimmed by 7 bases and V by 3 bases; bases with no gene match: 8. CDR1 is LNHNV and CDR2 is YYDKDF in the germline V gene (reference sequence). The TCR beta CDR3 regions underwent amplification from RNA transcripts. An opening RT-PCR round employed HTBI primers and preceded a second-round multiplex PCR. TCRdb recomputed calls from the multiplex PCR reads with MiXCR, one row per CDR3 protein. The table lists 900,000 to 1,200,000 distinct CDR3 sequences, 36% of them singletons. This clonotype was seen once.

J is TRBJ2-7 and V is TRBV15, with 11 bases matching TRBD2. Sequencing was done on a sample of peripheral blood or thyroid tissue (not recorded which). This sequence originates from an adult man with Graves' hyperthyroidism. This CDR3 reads CATSSGPGLAEEQYF. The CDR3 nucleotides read TGTGCCACCAGCAGTGGTCCGGGACTAGCGGAAGAGCAGTACTTC.